This T cell receptor (beta chain) was captured in a study of OX40 agonist ivuxolimab in advanced cancers. Notes on the study in general: Compared with CD4+, CD8+ T cells on average had more expanded clones.

Measured with immunoSEQ multiplex PCR; TCRdb has only the in-frame clones, and not every one. The repertoire holds under 50,000 clones, 85% to 90% seen once, with less than 8% in the top ten. A word on this clone: Antigen: not known.

The TCR originated in an adult with an advanced solid tumor such as melanoma, head and neck, liver or kidney cancer. Source: CD4+ or CD8+ T cells sorted from blood, taken in a trial of the OX40 agonist ivuxolimab.

In DNA, the CDR3 is TGTGCCAGCAGGCCTGGGTATGGGGGAGGGGAGACCCAGTACTTC. Translating it yields CASRPGYGGGETQYF. V usage is TRBV6-6 and J usage is TRBJ2-5, with TRBD2 matching over 7 bases. There are 15 residues in the CDR3. V dropped 6 bases and J dropped 5; count of bases not matched to a gene: 12. Germline CDR1 and CDR2: MNHNY and SVGAGI (reference sequence).